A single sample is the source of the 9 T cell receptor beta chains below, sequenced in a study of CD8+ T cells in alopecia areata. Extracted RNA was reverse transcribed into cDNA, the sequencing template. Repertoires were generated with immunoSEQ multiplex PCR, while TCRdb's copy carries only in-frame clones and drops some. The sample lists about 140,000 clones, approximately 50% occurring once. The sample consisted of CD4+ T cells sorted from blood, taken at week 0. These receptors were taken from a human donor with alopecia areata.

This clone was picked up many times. The CDR3 DNA follows: TGCGCCAGCAGCCAAGATAGGGTCGGGAGGGCCGGTTCGTCCATTCAGTACTTC. It codes for CASSQDRVGRAGSSIQYF. The chain uses TRBV4-1 and TRBJ2-4; 8 bases align to TRBD2. J gave up 9 bases and V 0 bases, and 16 bases lay outside the gene matches. Germline CDR1 MGHRA, CDR2 YSYEKL. The CDR3 extends over 18 amino acids.

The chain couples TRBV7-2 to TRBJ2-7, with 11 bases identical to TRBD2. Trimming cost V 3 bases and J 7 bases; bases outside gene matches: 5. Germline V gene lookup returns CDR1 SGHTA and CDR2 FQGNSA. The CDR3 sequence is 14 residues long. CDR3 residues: CASSLGTSGGEQYF. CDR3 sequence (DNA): TGTGCCAGCAGCTTGGGGACTAGCGGAGGGGAGCAGTACTTC.

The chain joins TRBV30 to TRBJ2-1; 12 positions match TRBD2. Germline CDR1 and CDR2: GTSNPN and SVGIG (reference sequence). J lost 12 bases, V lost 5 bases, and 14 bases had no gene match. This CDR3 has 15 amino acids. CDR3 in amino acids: CAWRTSGTAGSPQFF. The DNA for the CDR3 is TGTGCCTGGCGGACTAGCGGGACCGCTGGGTCCCCGCAGTTCTTC.

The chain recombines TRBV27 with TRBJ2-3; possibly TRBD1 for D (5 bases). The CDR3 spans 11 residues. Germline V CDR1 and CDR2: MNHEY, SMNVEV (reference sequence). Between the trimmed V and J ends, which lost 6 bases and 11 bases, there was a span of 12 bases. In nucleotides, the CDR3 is TGTGCCAGCAGAGAACAGGTTAAGCAGTATTTT. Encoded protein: CASREQVKQYF.

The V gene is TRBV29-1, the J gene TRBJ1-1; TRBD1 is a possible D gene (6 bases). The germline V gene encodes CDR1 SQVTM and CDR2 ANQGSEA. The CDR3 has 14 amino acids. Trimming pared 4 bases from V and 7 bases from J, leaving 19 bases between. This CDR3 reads CSVGLIQGSGEAFF. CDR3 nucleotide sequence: TGCAGCGTTGGACTGATACAGGGTAGCGGTGAAGCTTTCTTT. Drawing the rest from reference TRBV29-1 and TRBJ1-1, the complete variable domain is SAVISQKPSRDICQRGTSLTIQCQVDSQVTMMFWYRQQPGQSLTLIATANQGSEATYESGFVIDKFPISRPNLTFSTLTVSNMSPEDSSIYLCSVGLIQGSGEAFFGQGTRLTVV.

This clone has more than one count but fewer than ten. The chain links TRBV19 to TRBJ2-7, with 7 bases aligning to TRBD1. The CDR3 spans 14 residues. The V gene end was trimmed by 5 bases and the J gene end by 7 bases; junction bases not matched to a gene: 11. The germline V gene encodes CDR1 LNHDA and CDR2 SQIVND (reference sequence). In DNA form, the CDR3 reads TGTGCCAGTAGTCCGGGACAGATTTTCGGTGAGCAGTACTTC. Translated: CASSPGQIFGEQYF.

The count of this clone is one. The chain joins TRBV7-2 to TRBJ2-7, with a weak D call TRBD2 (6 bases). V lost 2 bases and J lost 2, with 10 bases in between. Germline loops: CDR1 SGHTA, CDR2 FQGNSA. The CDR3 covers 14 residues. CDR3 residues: CASSLQAGAYEQYF. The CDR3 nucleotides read TGTGCCAGCAGCTTACAAGCGGGTGCCTACGAGCAGTACTTC.

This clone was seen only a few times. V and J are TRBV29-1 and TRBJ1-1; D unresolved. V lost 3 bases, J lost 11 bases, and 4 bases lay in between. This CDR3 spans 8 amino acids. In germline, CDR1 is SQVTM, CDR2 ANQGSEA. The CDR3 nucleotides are TGCAGCGTTGATCGCGCTTTCTTT. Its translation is CSVDRAFF.

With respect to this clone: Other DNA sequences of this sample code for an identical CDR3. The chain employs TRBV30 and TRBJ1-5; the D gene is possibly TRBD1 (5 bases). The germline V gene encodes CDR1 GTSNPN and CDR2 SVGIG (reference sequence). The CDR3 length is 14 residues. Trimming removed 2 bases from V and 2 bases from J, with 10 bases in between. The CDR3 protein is CAWSLGRGNQPQHF. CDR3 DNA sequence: TGTGCCTGGAGTCTCGGCAGGGGCAATCAGCCCCAGCATTTT.